These 15 T cell receptor beta chains share one sample of origin, sequenced in a study of cytomegalovirus exposure and HLA in healthy donors. PCR primers comprised 60 Vbeta and 13 Jbeta primers. Measured with immunoSEQ multiplex PCR; TCRdb has only the in-frame clones, and not every one. This table holds about 120,000 clones. The material sequenced was PBMCs. The source of these receptors is a man aged 30-40 years in good health and CMV-seronegative.

The rearrangement uses TRBV5-1 and TRBJ2-3; D perhaps matches TRBD2 (6 bases). CDR3 size: 16 residues. Trimming stripped 4 bases from V and 0 bases from J, with 15 bases between. Germline CDR1 and CDR2: SGHRS and YFSETQ. This CDR3 is CASSVDPGVSTDTQYF. The CDR3 region has the DNA TGCGCCAGCAGCGTGGATCCGGGAGTAAGCACAGATACGCAGTATTTT.

V is TRBV18 and J is TRBJ1-4, with a tentative D call TRBD1 (6 bases). Trimming cost V 3 bases and J 6 bases, with 14 bases left between them. Germline-derived CDR1 and CDR2 are KGHSH and LQKENI. The CDR3 contains 15 residues. CDR3 nucleotide sequence: TGTGCCAGCTCACCTTCGACAGGATGGGATGAAAAACTGTTTTTT. This translates into CASSPSTGWDEKLFF.

The chain uses TRBV7-6 and TRBJ2-7; D remains unclear. The CDR3 runs to 15 residues. The V end lost 1 base, the J end lost 0 bases, and 10 bases lay between the germline ends. Germline assignment: CDR1 SGHVS and CDR2 FNYEAQ. CDR3: CASSLVQTSSYEQYF. The CDR3 DNA follows: TGTGCCAGCAGCTTAGTACAGACGAGCTCCTACGAGCAGTACTTC.

In the case of this clone: Germline and junction disagree at one end, which may indicate a read error. The rearrangement links TRBV5-1 to TRBJ1-3; 7 bases line up with TRBD1. Germline values: CDR1 SGHRS, CDR2 YFSETQ. The CDR3 consists of 15 residues. Written as DNA, the CDR3 is TGCGCCAGCAGCTTTGGGGACAGCTCTGGAAGCACCATATATTTT. It is translated as CASSFGDSSGSTIYF.

The chain combines TRBV29-1 with TRBJ1-2; D not resolved. The CDR3 contains 13 residues. Between the trimmed V and J ends, which lost 1 base and 4 bases, there was a span of 10 bases. Germline V gene lookup returns CDR1 SQVTM and CDR2 ANQGSEA. CDR3 in amino acids: CSVEVARGYGYTF. The CDR3 DNA is TGCAGCGTTGAAGTAGCCCGTGGCTATGGCTACACCTTC.

The chain couples TRBV27 to TRBJ1-1; no firm D call. This CDR3 contains 13 residues. The V and J ends lost 8 bases and 1 base respectively, with 11 bases between them. Germline assignment: CDR1 MNHEY and CDR2 SMNVEV (reference sequence). The CDR3 region is CASQSRGNTEAFF. The CDR3, as DNA: TGTGCCAGCCAAAGTCGGGGGAACACTGAAGCTTTCTTT.

The chain carries TRBV23-1 and TRBJ2-7, with 7 bases that match TRBD1. TRBV23-1 counts as an open reading frame of uncertain function. CDR3 length: 15 amino acids. V was pared by 3 bases and J by 2 bases, with 7 bases of the junction left unmatched. This CDR3 reads CASSHTGTVAYEQYF. Here the CDR3 DNA reads TGCGCCAGCAGTCATACCGGGACAGTCGCCTACGAGCAGTACTTC.

The rearrangement joins TRBV6-5 to TRBJ1-1; 12 bases map to TRBD1. Per germline, CDR1 MNHEY and CDR2 SVGAGI. This CDR3 is 15 amino acids long. V gave up 4 bases and J gave up 1 base; unmatched junction bases: 1. CDR3 nucleotides: TGTGCCAGCAGTTCGGGACAGGGGGCGAACACTGAAGCTTTCTTT. The encoded protein is CASSSGQGANTEAFF.

The chain joins TRBV28 to TRBJ1-1, with D maybe TRBD1 (5 bases). Germline assignment: CDR1 MDHEN and CDR2 SYDVKM. This CDR3 has 14 amino acids. Trimming removed 3 bases from V and 5 bases from J, with 13 bases in between. The CDR3 here is CASSFRGLRTEAFF. CDR3 DNA sequence: TGTGCCAGCAGTTTTCGGGGGTTGAGGACTGAAGCTTTCTTT.

This chain links TRBV5-4 with TRBJ1-6, with TRBD1 as a possible D gene (5 bases). CDR1 is SGHNT, CDR2 YYREEE, per germline (reference sequence). V lost 4 bases and J lost 9, with 14 bases in between. The CDR3 is 14 residues long. CDR3: CASSLRGVGSPLHF. Written as DNA, the CDR3 is TGTGCCAGCAGCCTACGGGGGGTGGGTTCACCCCTCCACTTT.

The V gene is TRBV6-1, the J gene TRBJ1-4, with TRBD1 matching 7 bases. V dropped 8 bases and J dropped 4; count of bases not matched to a gene: 10. This CDR3 is built from 15 residues. The germline CDR1 and CDR2 sequences are MNHNS and SASEGT. The CDR3: CASGAGQADNEKLFF. The CDR3, as DNA: TGTGCCAGCGGAGCAGGACAGGCCGATAATGAAAAACTGTTTTTT.

This rearrangement joins TRBV5-1 to TRBJ2-6, with D possibly TRBD1 on 5 matching bases. The CDR3 length is 15 residues. V was cut by 4 bases and J by 0 bases, with 8 bases left in between. The germline V gene has CDR1 SGHRS and CDR2 YFSETQ. DNA for the CDR3: TGCGCCAGCAGCCAGCAGGGCTCTGGGGCCAACGTCCTGACTTTC. Its translation is CASSQQGSGANVLTF. The full variable domain, its missing parts supplied by reference TRBV5-1 and TRBJ2-6, is KAGVTQTPRYLIKTRGQQVTLSCSPISGHRSVSWYQQTPGQGLQFLFEYFSETQRNKGNFPGRFSGRQFSNSRSEMNVSTLELGDSALYLCASSQQGSGANVLTFGAGSRLTVL.

The CDR3 is CASRDRGMNTEAFF. The CDR3 coding sequence is TGTGCCAGTAGGGACAGGGGGATGAACACTGAAGCTTTCTTT. The chain has TRBV19 and TRBJ1-1, with TRBD1 identical over 10 bases. The CDR3 extends over 14 amino acids. V lost 6 bases to trimming and J lost 0 bases; unmatched junction nucleotides: 1. CDR1 LNHDA and CDR2 SQIVND come from the germline V gene (reference sequence).

This chain joins TRBV19 and TRBJ2-1, with D unresolved. This CDR3 is 15 amino acids long. V gave up 1 base and J gave up 5 bases, with 12 bases separating them. In germline, CDR1 is LNHDA, CDR2 SQIVND (reference sequence). CDR3: CASSIGRDDNNEQFF. CDR3 in DNA: TGTGCCAGTAGTATAGGAAGAGATGATAACAATGAGCAGTTCTTC.

This rearrangement joins TRBV5-4 to TRBJ1-5; TRBD1 is a possible D gene (5 bases). The germline V and J ends were trimmed by 3 bases and 11 bases, with 21 bases remaining between them. The CDR3 covers 15 residues. Germline CDR1 reads SGHNT; CDR2 reads YYREEE (reference sequence). The CDR3 is CASSSRRDVKRAQHF. CDR3 coding DNA: TGTGCCAGCAGCTCGAGGCGGGACGTTAAAAGGGCCCAGCATTTT. Combining the CDR3 with reference TRBV5-4 and TRBJ1-5 gives the whole variable domain ETGVTQSPTHLIKTRGQQVTLRCSSQSGHNTVSWYQQALGQGPQFIFQYYREEENGRGNFPPRFSGLQFPNYSSELNVNALELDDSALYLCASSSRRDVKRAQHFGDGTRLSIL.